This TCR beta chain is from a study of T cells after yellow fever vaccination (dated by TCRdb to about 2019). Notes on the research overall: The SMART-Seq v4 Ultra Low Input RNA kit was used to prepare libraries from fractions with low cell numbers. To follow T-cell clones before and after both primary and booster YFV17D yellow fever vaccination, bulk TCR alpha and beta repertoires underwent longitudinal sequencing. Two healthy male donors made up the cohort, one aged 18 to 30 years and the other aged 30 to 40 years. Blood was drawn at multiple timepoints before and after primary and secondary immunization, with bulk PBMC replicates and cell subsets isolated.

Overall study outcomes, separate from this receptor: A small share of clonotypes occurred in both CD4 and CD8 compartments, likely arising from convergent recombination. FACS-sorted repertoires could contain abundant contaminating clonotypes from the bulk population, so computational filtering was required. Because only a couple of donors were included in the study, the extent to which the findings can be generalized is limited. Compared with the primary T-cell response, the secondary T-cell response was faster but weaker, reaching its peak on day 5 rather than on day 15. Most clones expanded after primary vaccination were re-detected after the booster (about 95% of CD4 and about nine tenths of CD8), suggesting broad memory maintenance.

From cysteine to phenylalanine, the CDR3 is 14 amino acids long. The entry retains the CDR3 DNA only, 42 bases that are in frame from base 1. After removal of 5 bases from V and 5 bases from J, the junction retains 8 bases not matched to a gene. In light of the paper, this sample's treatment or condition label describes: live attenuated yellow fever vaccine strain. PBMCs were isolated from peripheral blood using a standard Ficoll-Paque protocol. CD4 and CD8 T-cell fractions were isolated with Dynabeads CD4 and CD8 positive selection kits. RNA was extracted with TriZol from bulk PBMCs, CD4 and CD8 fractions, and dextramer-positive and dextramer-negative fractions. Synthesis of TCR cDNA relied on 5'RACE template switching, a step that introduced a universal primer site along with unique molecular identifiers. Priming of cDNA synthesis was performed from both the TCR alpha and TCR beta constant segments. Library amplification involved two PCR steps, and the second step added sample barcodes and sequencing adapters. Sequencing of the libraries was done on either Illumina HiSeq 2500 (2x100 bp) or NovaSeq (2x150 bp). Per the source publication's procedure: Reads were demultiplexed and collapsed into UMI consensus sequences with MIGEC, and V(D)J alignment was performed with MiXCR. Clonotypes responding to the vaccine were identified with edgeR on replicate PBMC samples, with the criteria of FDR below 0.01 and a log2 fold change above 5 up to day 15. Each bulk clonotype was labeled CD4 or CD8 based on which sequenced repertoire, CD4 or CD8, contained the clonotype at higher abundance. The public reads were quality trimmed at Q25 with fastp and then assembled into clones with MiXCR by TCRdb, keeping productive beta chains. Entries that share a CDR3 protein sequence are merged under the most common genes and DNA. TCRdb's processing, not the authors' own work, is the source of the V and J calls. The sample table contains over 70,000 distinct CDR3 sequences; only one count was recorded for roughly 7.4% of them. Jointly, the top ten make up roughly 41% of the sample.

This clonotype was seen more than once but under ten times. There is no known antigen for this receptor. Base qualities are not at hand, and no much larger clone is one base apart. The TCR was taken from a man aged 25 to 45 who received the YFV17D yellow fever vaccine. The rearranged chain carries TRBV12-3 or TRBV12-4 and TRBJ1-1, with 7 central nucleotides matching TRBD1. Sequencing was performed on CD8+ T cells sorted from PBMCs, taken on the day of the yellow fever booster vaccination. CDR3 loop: CASSPQGEGTEAFF. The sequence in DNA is TGTGCCAGCAGTCCGCAGGGGGAAGGGACTGAAGCTTTCTTT.